A single TCR beta chain is shown here with its context. 60 Vbeta and 13 Jbeta primers were used in PCR. Measured with immunoSEQ multiplex PCR; TCRdb has only the in-frame clones, and not every one. The sample includes more than 90,000 clones, roughly four fifths of them seen just once. CDR1 and CDR2 (germline): SGHAT, FQNNGV. Losses at the gene ends were 5 bases for V and 1 base for J; bases not matched to a gene: 5. There are 15 residues in the CDR3. This entry comes from a study of cytomegalovirus exposure and HLA in healthy donors. The clonotype comes from a man aged 45-65 years in good health and CMV-seropositive. The material sequenced was PBMCs. The V call is TRBV11-2, the J call TRBJ2-7, with TRBD2 identical over 10 bases. Here the CDR3 DNA reads TGTGCCAGCAGCCAGCCGGGACTAGCGTCCTACGAGCAGTACTTC. It encodes CASSQPGLASYEQYF.